These 29 T cell receptor beta chains share one sample of origin, sequenced in a study of blood T cell repertoires in COVID-19. The protocol was immunoSEQ multiplex PCR, while the TCRdb copy is restricted to in-frame clones and leaves out a portion. The profile shows under 75,000 clones, about 91% of them singletons. Source material: peripheral blood. These TCRs come from a man aged 50-59 years with active COVID-19.

The chain joins TRBV7-8 to TRBJ2-5; a weak D match, TRBD1 (5 bases). Germline CDR1 is SGHVS and CDR2 is FQNEAQ. V lost 2 bases to trimming and J lost 0 bases, with 10 bases between them. CDR3 length equals 15 residues. CDR3 coding DNA: TGTGCCAGCAGCTTATCCGACAGCTACCAAGAGACCCAGTACTTC. Protein product: CASSLSDSYQETQYF.

The V and J genes are TRBV6-1 and TRBJ1-4; TRBD1 matches 12 bases. From germline, CDR1 is MNHNS and CDR2 SASEGT. This CDR3 spans 16 amino acids. Unmatched junction bases numbered 6, after V lost 2 bases and J lost 8 bases. DNA for the CDR3: TGTGCCAGCAGTGAACGGGACAGGGGGCGAGGAGAAAAACTGTTTTTT. Its protein is CASSERDRGRGEKLFF.

This clone has just one count. The chain links TRBV4-3 to TRBJ1-2; no reliable D call. The CDR3 has 15 amino acids. Trimming removed 0 bases at V and 4 bases at J, with 12 bases between. Germline CDR1 and CDR2: LGHNA and YSLEER. The CDR3 is CASSQDEGSFYGYTF. The CDR3 bases are TGCGCCAGCAGCCAAGATGAGGGATCCTTCTATGGCTACACCTTC.

This rearrangement joins TRBV18 to TRBJ1-2; possible D gene TRBD1, 6 bases. V lost 5 bases and J lost 4, with 14 bases in between. CDR3 length: 14 amino acids. The V gene's germline CDR1 is KGHSH and CDR2 LQKENI. The CDR3 loop is CASSSAPDSYGYTF. CDR3 DNA: TGTGCCAGCTCATCCGCTCCGGACAGCTATGGCTACACCTTC.

This rearrangement joins TRBV28 to TRBJ1-3, with 10 nucleotides matching TRBD1. V lost 8 bases, J lost 0 bases, and 10 bases stayed unmatched. Germline V CDR1 and CDR2: MDHEN, SYDVKM. This CDR3 has 17 amino acids. CDR3 DNA sequence: TGTGCCAGCGTACCGGGACAGGGGACTTACTCTGGAAACACCATATATTTT. Amino acids: CASVPGQGTYSGNTIYF.

The rearrangement links TRBV4-2 to TRBJ2-1, with D possibly matching TRBD1 (6 bases). Trimming shortened V by 3 bases and J by 9 bases, and 15 bases separated the two germline ends. The length of the CDR3 is 14 residues. Germline V gene sequence: CDR1 LGHNA, CDR2 YNFKEQ. The CDR3 DNA is TGTGCCAGCAGCCAGCCTGGGGGCATTGCTGAGCAGTTCTTC. This codes for CASSQPGGIAEQFF.

The chain is built from TRBV5-1 and TRBJ1-1; possible D gene TRBD1, 6 bases. Germline-derived CDR1 and CDR2 are SGHRS and YFSETQ. V shed 2 bases and J shed 5 bases, with 22 bases lying between them. The CDR3 consists of 17 residues. The CDR3 spells CASSLSTGLRKRTEAFF. DNA of the CDR3: TGCGCCAGCAGCTTATCAACAGGGTTGAGGAAAAGAACTGAAGCTTTCTTT.

This rearrangement joins TRBV28 to TRBJ1-1, with D unclear. Per germline, CDR1 MDHEN and CDR2 SYDVKM. V lost 8 bases and J lost 7, with 11 bases in between. This CDR3 comprises 11 residues. The CDR3 here is CASVSKSEAFF. CDR3 nucleotide sequence: TGTGCCAGCGTCTCCAAGAGTGAAGCTTTCTTT.

In regard to this clone: Other DNA sequences from this sample encode an identical CDR3 as well. The V call is TRBV19, the J call TRBJ1-1; 9 nucleotides agree with TRBD1. Germline V gives CDR1 LNHDA, CDR2 SQIVND (reference sequence). This CDR3 has 13 residues. After removal of 1 base from V and 6 bases from J, the junction contained 0 bases not matched to a gene. For the CDR3, the DNA is TGTGCCAGTAGTATAGGACAGGGGGCTGAAGCTTTCTTT. Protein product: CASSIGQGAEAFF.

The chain combines TRBV12-3 or TRBV12-4 with TRBJ1-2; TRBD1 might be the D (5 bases). The CDR3 length is 13 residues. Trimming took 10 bases from V and 0 from J, leaving 12 bases between them. CDR3 coding DNA: TGTGCCACCCGGGGGAATCCTAACTATGGCTACACCTTC. It is translated as CATRGNPNYGYTF.

This chain joins TRBV5-5 and TRBJ1-3; TRBD1 matches at 8 bases. CDR1 is SGHKS, CDR2 YYEKEE, per germline (reference sequence). With V trimmed by 4 bases and J by 0 bases, 6 bases remained unmatched. This CDR3 is built from 16 residues. CDR3 sequence (DNA): TGTGCCAGCAGCGGAGGGACAGGCCTCTCTGGAAACACCATATATTTT. The encoded protein is CASSGGTGLSGNTIYF.

The chain uses TRBV19 and TRBJ2-2; D unclear. The CDR3 sequence is 8 residues long. Per germline, CDR1 LNHDA and CDR2 SQIVND (reference sequence). This CDR3 reads CLRGELFF. The CDR3 DNA is TGTCTGAGGGGGGAGCTGTTTTTT.

The V call is TRBV9, the J call TRBJ1-2; the D gene is possibly TRBD1 (5 bases). The V gene's germline CDR1 is SGDLS and CDR2 YYNGEE. V lost 3 bases and J 2 bases, leaving 11 bases between the germline ends. The CDR3 covers 14 residues. Written as DNA, the CDR3 is TGTGCCAGCAGCGCCTCGACAGCCAACTATGGCTACACCTTC. Amino acids: CASSASTANYGYTF.

The chain combines TRBV3-1 (or the pseudogene TRBV3-2) with TRBJ1-3; D is undetermined. Trimming removed 4 bases at V and 0 bases at J, with 13 bases between. This CDR3 region has 16 residues. The germline gives CDR1 LGHDT, CDR2 YNNKEL (reference sequence). The CDR3, as DNA: TGTGCCAGCAGCCCGATGACAATCCACTCTGGAAACACCATATATTTT. Its translation is CASSPMTIHSGNTIYF.

The chain links TRBV12-5 to TRBJ1-1, with unresolved D. Germline loops: CDR1 LGHNT, CDR2 FRNRAP. This CDR3 is 15 amino acids long. V was trimmed by 4 bases and J by 10 bases, leaving 22 bases between them. This CDR3 is CASGSVHLQSFRAFF. The DNA of the CDR3 is TGTGCTAGTGGTTCAGTCCATCTACAGTCTTTCAGAGCTTTCTTT.

The rearrangement uses TRBV28 and TRBJ1-3; 7 bases match TRBD1. The CDR3 length is 15 residues. V lost 2 bases, J lost 2 bases, and 3 bases stayed unmatched. CDR1 and CDR2 from the germline V gene are MDHEN and SYDVKM. In nucleotides, the CDR3 is TGTGCCAGCAGTTTACAACAGGGGACTGGAAACACCATATATTTT. This sequence encodes CASSLQQGTGNTIYF.

This clone has only one observation. V and J are TRBV18 and TRBJ1-2; D uncertain. This CDR3 has 15 amino acids. Germline CDR1 KGHSH, CDR2 LQKENI. V shed 0 bases and J shed 4 bases, with 12 bases lying between them. The CDR3 region is CASSPPEGGGYGYTF. The CDR3 coding sequence is TGTGCCAGCTCACCACCAGAGGGAGGCGGCTATGGCTACACCTTC.

The chain joins TRBV21-1 to TRBJ2-1; whether TRBD2, the table's D call, matches the DNA was not checked. TRBV21-1 is a pseudogene segment. The length of the CDR3 is 15 residues. CDR3 residues: CASSKERLAGNEQFF. The CDR3 DNA sequence: TGTGCCAGCAGCAAAGAGAGACTAGCGGGGAATGAGCAGTTCTTC.

This clone was counted only a few times. The CDR3 sequence: CASRRREGGYTF. In DNA form, the CDR3 reads TGTGCCAGCAGGCGCAGGGAGGGAGGCTACACCTTC. This chain uses TRBV27 with TRBJ1-2, with a possible D match to TRBD1 (5 bases). V was shortened by 6 bases and J by 8 bases, with 13 bases between the two germline ends. The CDR3 sequence is 12 residues long. Germline V gene data show CDR1 as MNHEY and CDR2 as SMNVEV (reference sequence).

This chain links TRBV28 with TRBJ1-6, with TRBD1 matching 10 bases. Germline V gene sequence: CDR1 MDHEN, CDR2 SYDVKM. V shed 1 base, J shed 9 bases, and the junction held 6 bases outside the gene matches. The CDR3 is 16 residues long. The CDR3 DNA sequence: TGTGCCAGCAGTTTATATTTAGGGACAGGGGTTTCACCCCTCCACTTT. Protein sequence: CASSLYLGTGVSPLHF.

The chain recombines TRBV19 with TRBJ2-7, with D unresolved. V lost 0 bases to trimming and J lost 5 bases, with 8 bases between them. Germline values: CDR1 LNHDA, CDR2 SQIVND (reference sequence). This CDR3 is 13 amino acids long. Here the CDR3 DNA reads TGTGCCAGTAGTATAGATCTTCGGGACGAGCAGTACTTC. Its protein product is CASSIDLRDEQYF.

This sequence joins TRBV11-2 and TRBJ1-4; D unresolved. The germline CDR1 and CDR2 sequences are SGHAT and FQNNGV. V lost 5 bases, J lost 0 bases, and 10 bases lay in between. CDR3 length: 15 amino acids. The CDR3 protein is CASSRGGTTNEKLFF. CDR3 nucleotides: TGTGCCAGCAGCCGAGGAGGGACAACTAATGAAAAACTGTTTTTT.

The J gene is TRBJ2-1, the V gene TRBV7-9; TRBD2 matches at 13 bases. This CDR3 region has 13 residues. Trimming removed 4 bases from V and 16 bases from J; junction bases left unmatched: 7. Germline values: CDR1 SEHNR, CDR2 FQNEAQ (reference sequence). This CDR3 reads CASSSQGLAGHFF. The DNA of the CDR3 is TGTGCCAGCAGCTCGCAGGGACTAGCGGGACACTTCTTC.

The V call is TRBV28, the J call TRBJ2-7, with 8 bases lining up with TRBD2. Trimming cost V 2 bases and J 0 bases; bases outside gene matches: 3. This CDR3 is built from 15 residues. Germline assignment: CDR1 MDHEN and CDR2 SYDVKM. This CDR3 reads CASSLTAGVSYEQYF. In DNA form, the CDR3 reads TGTGCCAGCAGTTTAACAGCGGGAGTCTCCTACGAGCAGTACTTC.

The chain carries TRBV28 and TRBJ1-3; D perhaps matches TRBD1 (5 bases). This CDR3 has 15 amino acids. Trimming pared 4 bases from V and 8 bases from J, leaving 18 bases between. Germline CDR1 MDHEN, CDR2 SYDVKM. Written as DNA, the CDR3 is TGTGCCAGCAGTTCTCTGACAGTAACTAGCGACACCATATATTTT. Encoded protein: CASSSLTVTSDTIYF. Supplemented by reference TRBV28 and TRBJ1-3, the full variable domain reads DVKVTQSSRYLVKRTGEKVFLECVQDMDHENMFWYRQDPGLGLRLIYFSYDVKMKEKGDIPEGYSVSREKKERFSLILESASTNQTSMYLCASSSLTVTSDTIYFGEGSWLTVV.

V is TRBV7-8 and J is TRBJ2-7, with no clear D. CDR3 length: 13 amino acids. Trimming took 4 bases from V and 3 from J, leaving 10 bases between them. In germline, CDR1 is SGHVS, CDR2 FQNEAQ. This chain's CDR3 is CASSSRLLYEQYF. The CDR3 nucleotides are TGTGCCAGCAGCTCTCGACTCCTCTACGAGCAGTACTTC.

The CDR3 loop is CASSLSGDRGAYGYTF. Written as DNA, the CDR3 is TGCGCCAGCAGCTTGTCCGGGGACAGGGGCGCCTATGGCTACACCTTC. The chain recombines TRBV5-1 with TRBJ1-2; the match to TRBD1 covers 10 bases. The J segment lost 4 bases and the V segment lost 1 base, leaving 7 bases of the junction unmatched. Germline V gives CDR1 SGHRS, CDR2 YFSETQ. The CDR3 is 16 amino acids.

This clone showed up just once. This chain links TRBV5-6 with TRBJ2-6, with a possible D match to TRBD1 (6 bases). The ends were cut back, 2 bases at V and 0 bases at J, with 12 bases in the middle. Looked up from germline, CDR1 is SGHDT and CDR2 is YYEEEE. The CDR3 contains 17 residues. CDR3 sequence: CASSFRQAPSGANVLTF. CDR3 DNA sequence: TGTGCCAGCAGCTTCCGACAGGCGCCCTCTGGGGCCAACGTCCTGACTTTC.

J is TRBJ2-7 and V is TRBV2; D might be TRBD2 (6 bases). Germline V CDR1 and CDR2: SNHLY, FYNNEI. CDR3 length equals 15 residues. V was pared by 2 bases and J by 2 bases, with 13 bases between. CDR3 coding DNA: TGTGCCAGCAGTGAAACCGGGACTGCGCCCTACGAGCAGTACTTC. It encodes CASSETGTAPYEQYF.